The entry below gives a single TCR beta chain sequence along with its context. Its ends do not fully match the called genes, so a read error is possible. The sample belongs to a study of cytomegalovirus exposure and HLA in healthy donors. Study background: The Caucasian-associated ancestry cluster held less than 85% of a few hundred genotyped donors.

CDR1 and CDR2 from the germline V gene are MNHEY and SMNVEV (reference sequence). This CDR3 contains 15 residues. PCR involved 60 Vbeta and 13 Jbeta primers. Generated by immunoSEQ multiplex PCR, the TCRdb table keeps only in-frame clones and is missing some. The table has about 140,000 clones, under 80% seen once. The sample comprised PBMCs. This clonotype was sampled from a male donor in good health and CMV-seronegative. The gene calls are TRBV27 and TRBJ2-6; a weak D match, TRBD1 (5 bases). The CDR3 reads CSSSLGQGWANVLTF. The DNA of the CDR3 is TGTTCCAGCAGTTTGGGCCAGGGCTGGGCCAACGTCCTGACTTTC.